The 22 T cell receptor beta chains presented below share a single source sample, sequenced in a study of T cells after yellow fever vaccination. From the 5' RACE reads, TCRdb called clonotypes with MiXCR, one entry per CDR3 protein. Among approximately 550,000 distinct CDR3 sequences listed, roughly 21% were seen once. Here the sequenced sample was PBMCs, taken 15 days after the yellow fever booster vaccination. The receptors were sampled from a man under 40 who received the YFV17D yellow fever vaccine.

This clonotype has just a few counts. The rearrangement uses TRBV10-3 and TRBJ2-5, with D perhaps assigned TRBD1 or TRBD2 (5 bases each). CDR1 ENHRY and CDR2 SYGVKD come from the germline V gene. This CDR3 comprises 14 residues. V lost 3 bases to trimming and J lost 3 bases, with 11 bases between them. The CDR3 bases are TGTGCCATCAGTGATCCAGGGAGTGAAGAGACCCAGTACTTC. Its translation: CAISDPGSEETQYF.

This clonotype has just a few counts. The V and J genes are TRBV7-2 and TRBJ1-2; D gene unclear. Trimming took off 5 bases at V and 2 bases at J, with 12 bases between the two ends. Germline V gene sequence: CDR1 SGHTA, CDR2 FQGNSA. The CDR3 runs 14 residues. CDR3: CASSVYRPNYGYTF. Written as DNA, the CDR3 is TGTGCCAGCAGCGTGTACAGACCAAACTATGGCTACACCTTC.

The chain carries TRBV7-2 and TRBJ2-7, with 9 bases identical to TRBD1. The CDR3 loop spans 15 amino acids. CDR1 SGHTA and CDR2 FQGNSA come from the germline V gene. The V segment lost 1 base and the J segment 3 bases; nucleotides outside the gene matches: 4. CDR3 sequence (DNA): TGTGCCAGCAGCTTAGGGACAGGGGCACTCTACGAGCAGTACTTC. This encodes CASSLGTGALYEQYF.

The chain has TRBV7-2 and TRBJ2-7; TRBD2 might be the D (5 bases). The CDR3 sequence is 13 residues long. Per the germline V gene, CDR1 is SGHTA and CDR2 is FQGNSA. The V gene lost 4 bases and the J gene lost 2 bases, with 9 bases spanning the gap. The CDR3 region is CASSWGATYEQYF. The CDR3 DNA reads TGTGCCAGCAGCTGGGGAGCTACCTACGAGCAGTACTTC.

This clonotype has a handful of counts. V usage is TRBV7-6 and J usage is TRBJ2-3; 9 nucleotides align to TRBD2. CDR3 length: 16 amino acids. After removal of 5 bases from V and 2 bases from J, the junction contained 8 bases not matched to a gene. Germline values: CDR1 SGHVS, CDR2 FNYEAQ. CDR3 region: CASSRPGLADTDTQYF. The CDR3 DNA is TGTGCCAGCAGCCGCCCGGGACTAGCAGACACAGATACGCAGTATTTT.

This chain connects TRBV5-1 to TRBJ1-6, with 8 bases identical to TRBD1. The CDR3 totals 19 residues. Losses at the gene ends were 4 bases for V and 0 bases for J; bases not matched to a gene: 12. CDR1 and CDR2 (germline): SGHRS, YFSETQ. The CDR3 DNA follows: TGCGCCAGCAGCCCGGACGGACAGGGCTGGAGCTCCTATAATTCACCCCTCCACTTT. Protein: CASSPDGQGWSSYNSPLHF. The whole variable domain, remainder taken from reference TRBV5-1 and TRBJ1-6, is KAGVTQTPRYLIKTRGQQVTLSCSPISGHRSVSWYQQTPGQGLQFLFEYFSETQRNKGNFPGRFSGRQFSNSRSEMNVSTLELGDSALYLCASSPDGQGWSSYNSPLHFGNGTRLTVT.

The chain couples TRBV5-1 to TRBJ2-5; TRBD1 might be the D (5 bases). The ends were cut back, 4 bases at V and 5 bases at J, with 15 bases in the middle. Germline CDR1 is SGHRS and CDR2 is YFSETQ. This CDR3 region has 14 residues. CDR3 sequence (DNA): TGCGCCAGCAGCCCAGGGTCAGTACGGGAGACCCAGTACTTC. Amino acids: CASSPGSVRETQYF. The full variable domain, rest sourced from reference TRBV5-1 and TRBJ2-5, is KAGVTQTPRYLIKTRGQQVTLSCSPISGHRSVSWYQQTPGQGLQFLFEYFSETQRNKGNFPGRFSGRQFSNSRSEMNVSTLELGDSALYLCASSPGSVRETQYFGPGTRLLVL.

The rearrangement uses TRBV6-2 or TRBV6-3 and TRBJ2-3; 12 bases fit TRBD2. V gave up 2 bases and J gave up 4 bases; unmatched junction bases: 10. The CDR3 is made up of 18 amino acids. The germline V gene encodes CDR1 MNHEY and CDR2 SVGEGT. CDR3 bases: TGTGCCAGCAGTTACCTCGGGACTAGCGGGTTCCCCGCAGATACGCAGTATTTT. This codes for CASSYLGTSGFPADTQYF.

This clonotype was detected a few times. The chain joins TRBV5-1 to TRBJ2-7, with no clear D. This CDR3 region has 17 residues. From germline, CDR1 is SGHRS and CDR2 YFSETQ. Trimming shortened V by 0 bases and J by 5 bases, and 21 bases separated the two germline ends. This chain's CDR3 is CASSLGPFGSLTDEQYF. CDR3 DNA sequence: TGCGCCAGCAGCTTGGGCCCATTTGGGTCGTTAACGGACGAGCAGTACTTC. Supplemented by reference TRBV5-1 and TRBJ2-7, the full variable domain reads KAGVTQTPRYLIKTRGQQVTLSCSPISGHRSVSWYQQTPGQGLQFLFEYFSETQRNKGNFPGRFSGRQFSNSRSEMNVSTLELGDSALYLCASSLGPFGSLTDEQYFGPGTRLTVT.

This clonotype was seen more than once but under ten times. The rearrangement joins TRBV15 to TRBJ2-7; D not resolved. CDR3 size: 15 residues. In germline, CDR1 is LNHNV, CDR2 YYDKDF (reference sequence). Trimming left V 0 bases short and J 7 bases short, with 16 bases between. The CDR3 is CATSRDGQFSDEQYF. CDR3 nucleotide sequence: TGTGCCACCAGCAGAGATGGGCAGTTCTCGGATGAGCAGTACTTC.

The chain combines TRBV29-1 with TRBJ2-1; D is unresolved. V was trimmed by 1 base and J by 7 bases, leaving 14 bases between them. This CDR3 spans 14 amino acids. Germline V gene sequence: CDR1 SQVTM, CDR2 ANQGSEA. CDR3 loop: CSVEGPSAANEQFF. CDR3 bases: TGCAGCGTTGAAGGTCCGTCAGCAGCTAATGAGCAGTTCTTC.

Written as DNA, the CDR3 is TGTGCCCGCCTCTTTGCCTCGCGTCAGATACAAGAGACCCAGTACTTC. Protein product: CARLFASRQIQETQYF. The chain links TRBV28 to TRBJ2-5; D not resolved. The CDR3 length is 16 residues. Trimming took off 11 bases at V and 2 bases at J, with 24 bases between the two ends. CDR1 is MDHEN and CDR2 is SYDVKM in the germline V gene.

The chain joins TRBV5-1 to TRBJ2-2; tentatively, D is TRBD1 or TRBD2 (6 bases each). The germline V gene encodes CDR1 SGHRS and CDR2 YFSETQ. V was pared by 4 bases and J by 6 bases, with 10 bases between. CDR3 size: 13 residues. CDR3 sequence: CASSMEGAGELFF. The CDR3 DNA reads TGCGCCAGCAGCATGGAGGGGGCCGGGGAGCTGTTTTTT.

This clonotype was seen a few times. The chain has TRBV29-1 and TRBJ2-2; D is possibly TRBD1 (5 bases). The CDR3 loop spans 13 amino acids. Germline V lookup: CDR1 SQVTM, CDR2 ANQGSEA. V was shortened by 5 bases and J by 2 bases, with 9 bases between the two germline ends. The CDR3 DNA follows: TGCAGCGTTCAGGGATACAACACCGGGGAGCTGTTTTTT. This sequence encodes CSVQGYNTGELFF.

The table lists this clonotype with a few counts. V gene TRBV20-1 combines with J gene TRBJ2-3; D remains unclear. Germline V gene data show CDR1 as DFQATT and CDR2 as SNEGSKA (reference sequence). Trimming pared 0 bases from V and 2 bases from J, leaving 12 bases between. The CDR3 runs to 15 residues. CDR3 in DNA: TGCAGTGCTAGAGATGCCGGGCCCTACACAGATACGCAGTATTTT. Translation: CSARDAGPYTDTQYF.

This sequence joins TRBV12-3 or TRBV12-4 and TRBJ2-2; D call uncertain. The CDR3 covers 13 residues. The germline V and J ends were trimmed by 5 bases and 2 bases, with 6 bases remaining between them. The chain's CDR3 is CASSAVNTGELFF. In nucleotides, the CDR3 is TGTGCCAGCAGTGCTGTCAACACCGGGGAGCTGTTTTTT.

The gene calls are TRBV3-1 and TRBJ2-1, with D uncertain. CDR1 and CDR2 from the germline V gene are LGHDT and YNNKEL (reference sequence). V was clipped by 3 bases and J by 8 bases, with 11 bases between them. The length of the CDR3 is 13 residues. CDR3 region: CASSQVAPHEQFF. CDR3 DNA: TGTGCCAGCAGCCAGGTAGCCCCCCATGAGCAGTTCTTC.

This clonotype was found a few times. The chain uses TRBV7-9 and TRBJ2-1, with TRBD2 matching 11 bases. The germline V gene encodes CDR1 SEHNR and CDR2 FQNEAQ (reference sequence). The CDR3 extends over 15 amino acids. Germline trimming cut 3 bases from V and 5 bases from J; bases unmatched to any gene: 3. The CDR3 loop is CASSLGLAVNNEQFF. DNA for the CDR3: TGTGCCAGCAGCTTGGGACTAGCGGTTAACAATGAGCAGTTCTTC. The whole variable domain, remainder taken from reference TRBV7-9 and TRBJ2-1, is DTGVSQNPRHKITKRGQNVTFRCDPISEHNRLYWYRQTLGQGPEFLTYFQNEAQLEKSRLLSDRFSAERPKGSFSTLEIQRTEQGDSAMYLCASSLGLAVNNEQFFGPGTRLTVL.

The chain is built from TRBV5-4 and TRBJ2-3; 13 nucleotides match TRBD2. The CDR3 contains 16 residues. Germline V lookup: CDR1 SGHNT, CDR2 YYREEE (reference sequence). Trimming took 5 bases from V and 1 from J; bases not matched to a gene: 4. The CDR3, as DNA: TGTGCCAGCAGACTAGCGGGAGGGCTTGGCACAGATACGCAGTATTTT. Protein sequence: CASRLAGGLGTDTQYF.

This chain links TRBV7-9 with TRBJ2-7, with unresolved D. This CDR3 is built from 12 residues. The germline V gene has CDR1 SEHNR and CDR2 FQNEAQ (reference sequence). V shed 4 bases and J shed 2 bases, with 6 bases lying between them. The CDR3, as DNA: TGTGCCAGCAGCTGGTTAACCTACGAGCAGTACTTC. Amino acids: CASSWLTYEQYF.

The rearrangement links TRBV5-4 to TRBJ2-1, with TRBD2 matching over 13 bases. Germline lookup yields CDR1 SGHNT and CDR2 YYREEE (reference sequence). J was trimmed by 2 bases and V by 4 bases; bases with no gene match: 9. The CDR3 consists of 18 residues. This CDR3 reads CASSGRGLAGETYNEQFF. For the CDR3, the DNA is TGTGCCAGCAGCGGCCGAGGACTAGCGGGAGAGACCTACAATGAGCAGTTCTTC.

The J gene is TRBJ2-1, the V gene TRBV7-3; 7 bases are shared with TRBD2. CDR3 length: 16 amino acids. Germline-derived CDR1 and CDR2 are SGHTA and FQGTGA. Germline trimming cut 2 bases from V and 4 bases from J; bases unmatched to any gene: 8. The DNA of the CDR3 is TGTGCCAGCAGCTTATGGGCTAGCGGAGCGTACAATGAGCAGTTCTTC. Translation gives CASSLWASGAYNEQFF.